This is a list of T cell receptor beta chains from one sample in a study of blood T cells in healthy people across ages. TCRdb reanalysed the 5' RACE reads using MiXCR and keeps one entry per CDR3 protein. Here the sample spans some 1.4 million distinct CDR3 sequences, roughly 45% being singletons. Source material: blood. These receptors were obtained from a woman between 18 and 29 years old in good health. The CDR3 runs from the conserved cysteine through the conserved F or W. Each record gives: J gene, D gene, clone size, V gene, CDR3 DNA, CDR3 protein. A D gene is named only where the DNA matches it firmly. Not every row has a clone size; where given, it reads once, few, many or a size class.

TRBJ1-2 TRBD1 NA TRBV6-5 TGTGCCACCAACCGGGACAGGGACGGCTACACCTTC CATNRDRDGYTF
TRBJ2-7 TRBD1 NA TRBV6-1 TGTGCCAGCAGTGGGGGACAGCTCACCTACGAGCAGTACTTC CASSGGQLTYEQYF
TRBJ2-1 NA NA TRBV18 TGTGCCAGCTCACCCGGGGGGCAGGCGCTTAATGAGCAGTTCTTC CASSPGGQALNEQFF
TRBJ1-3 NA NA TRBV5-1 TGCGCCAGCAGCTCAAGGACGTCTGGAAACACCATATATTTT CASSSRTSGNTIYF
TRBJ2-3 NA many TRBV10-3 TGTGCCATCAGTGAGTCGGGGCCCGGGACAACGCCGGATACGCAGTATTTT CAISESGPGTTPDTQYF
TRBJ1-2 NA NA TRBV4-1 TGCGCCAGCAGCCAAGGAACGGGGGGCACGGACTATGGCTACACCTTC CASSQGTGGTDYGYTF
TRBJ2-2 TRBD2 NA TRBV5-5 TGTGCCAGCGGCCCTTTGGGCCCCGGGGAACTAGCGGCGAACACCGGGGAGCTGTTTTTT CASGPLGPGELAANTGELFF
TRBJ2-5 TRBD1 few TRBV7-8 TGTGCCAGCAGCGTATCCCGACAGGGATGGAAGACCCAGTACTTC CASSVSRQGWKTQYF
TRBJ2-7 TRBD2 NA TRBV7-2 TGTGCCAGCAGCTCGTTAGCGGGGAACTCCTACGAGCAGTACTTC CASSSLAGNSYEQYF
TRBJ2-1 TRBD2 few TRBV14 TGTGCCAGCAGCCAAGTGACCGGACTAGCGCCCTACAATGAGCAGTTCTTC CASSQVTGLAPYNEQFF
TRBJ2-1 TRBD2 NA TRBV3-1 TGTGCCAGCAGCCATGCAACTAGCGCCTGGGTGTTCTTC CASSHATSAWVFF
TRBJ2-3 NA NA TRBV2 TGTGCCAGCACGAAGGTGGGGGGCACAGATACGCAGTATTTT CASTKVGGTDTQYF
TRBJ2-1 TRBD2 NA TRBV12-3/TRBV12-4 TGTGCCAGCAGTTTTGATAGCGGGGGCCCCAATGAGCAGTTCTTC CASSFDSGGPNEQFF
TRBJ1-5 NA NA TRBV15 TGTGCCACCAGCGCGGACGGCTATAGCAATCAGCCCCAGCATTTT CATSADGYSNQPQHF
TRBJ2-1 TRBD2 NA TRBV3-1 TGTGCCAGCAGCCAAGATTCGGCTAGCGGGGGGAAGCAGTTCTTC CASSQDSASGGKQFF
TRBJ1-1 NA NA TRBV6-5 TGTGCCAGCAGTTACTCTGTCGGACCCAGGAACACTGAAGCTTTCTTT CASSYSVGPRNTEAFF
TRBJ1-2 TRBD1 NA TRBV10-3 TGTGCCATCAGTGAGATACCGGGACAGGGGGCCGGTGGCTACACCTTC CAISEIPGQGAGGYTF
TRBJ1-2 NA NA TRBV18 TGTGCCAGCTCACCGGGCAGAAGGGACTACTATGGCTACACCTTC CASSPGRRDYYGYTF
TRBJ2-3 TRBD2 NA TRBV9 TGTGCCAGCAGCGTAGGAGGTGGTAGCGGGGGCACAGATACGCAGTATTTT CASSVGGGSGGTDTQYF
TRBJ2-7 TRBD1 NA TRBV12-3/TRBV12-4 TGTGCCAGCAGCACTCTGGGCAGGGGGCCCTACGAGCAGTACTTC CASSTLGRGPYEQYF
TRBJ1-6 NA few TRBV29-1 TGCAGCGCCCTGACCGGCTATAATTCACCCCTCCACTTT CSALTGYNSPLHF
TRBJ1-1 NA NA TRBV20-1 TGCAGTGCTAGAATTCCTTCCTTGAACACTGAAGCTTTCTTT CSARIPSLNTEAFF